This T cell receptor beta chain was recorded in a study of blood T cell repertoires in COVID-19 (TCRdb year 2020). With respect to the entire study: Collaborator samples came from the United States, Italy and Spain and covered acute and convalescent phases of COVID-19. HLA class I and class II types, where available, came from metadata supplied by the sample provider rather than from assay-based typing. The material from the prospective study consisted of cDNA or gDNA derived from T cells, B-cell-depleted T cells, or PBMCs. Deeply sampled blood TCRbeta repertoires from subjects exposed to, actively infected with, or recovered from COVID-19 were included in the dataset. Samples came from the ongoing ImmuneRACE study (first 160 participants) plus 1,254 subjects from 6 global collaborators. The sample metadata nearly always contained a de-identified subject ID, COVID-19 status, age in years and sex. The repertoires were released in a freely available public database meant as a resource for research on the immune response to SARS-CoV-2.

Findings and caveats that apply to the study as a whole: The quantity of clinical and demographic metadata differed by source and by participant and was supplied without curation.

Enrolling through a virtual design, the prospective study's participants ranged in age from about 18 to 100 years and lived across some 22 United States geographic areas. To assign participants to cohorts, the prospective study relied on clinical history that participants themselves reported in a screening survey and a study questionnaire. In the prospective study, mobile phlebotomists collected whole blood, serum and a nasopharyngeal or oropharyngeal swab from each participant. Prospective study participants could optionally give additional blood draws and questionnaires over an approximately two-month period. Blood samples from the prospective study were shipped frozen or at room temperature prior to DNA extraction. TCRbeta CDR3 regions were amplified from genomic DNA using the immunoSEQ Assay, a bias-controlled multiplex PCR. The authors' analysis ran thus. Within the assay, amplification of reference gene primers was used to estimate how many nucleated cells each sample contained. Sequence reads were collapsed and filtered to measure the absolute abundance of every unique TCRbeta CDR3 rearrangement. For each sample, productive Simpson clonality was calculated as the square root of Simpson's diversity index across productive rearrangements. The clones in this table, taken by TCRdb from immuneACCESS, are in-frame only. Not every clone is retained; where verified, under half of the shortfall comes from an unresolved V gene, and the cause of the rest is unknown. V, J and clone size were drawn from that table, and D and trimming were deduced from the DNA. The sample table contains 280,000 or so clones; only one count was recorded for around 87% of them. Clones ranked in the top ten supply 1.5% to 2% of the sample.

Looking up the germline V gene yields CDR1 MDHEN and CDR2 SYDVKM. For this chain, trimming is 1 base at the V end and 4 bases at the J end, and the number of junction bases without a gene match is 5. The CDR3 measures 16 amino acids from cysteine to phenylalanine. Only the CDR3 portion is preserved as DNA: 48 bases, with reading frame beginning at the first base. Remarks on this clone: Its antigen is not yet known. No per-base quality is available; no much larger clone lies one base away.

The rearrangement combines TRBV28 with TRBJ2-2; a stretch of 8 junction bases matches TRBD1. Sequencing was done on a sample of PBMCs or T cells enriched from blood (not recorded which). The sequence was obtained from a woman under 30 with acute COVID-19. The DNA sequence is TGTGCCAGCAGTTTATCCGGGACAGGAATCACCGGGGAGCTGTTTTTT. Its coded protein is CASSLSGTGITGELFF.